What follows are 8 T cell receptor beta chains derived from one specimen sequenced in a study of blood T cell repertoires in COVID-19. Assay: immunoSEQ multiplex PCR; the TCRdb copy retains only in-frame clones and omits some. Of 270,000 or so clones listed, less than 85% are singletons. The sample comprised peripheral blood. The source is a woman between 18 and 30 years old with acute or convalescent COVID-19.

The V and J genes are TRBV6-5 and TRBJ2-5; 8 bases line up with TRBD1. Trimming removed 6 bases from V and 5 bases from J; junction bases left unmatched: 8. The CDR3 sequence is 14 residues long. Per the germline V gene, CDR1 is MNHEY and CDR2 is SVGAGI. CDR3 bases: TGTGCCAGCAGCGACCACAGGGGGTCGGAGACCCAGTACTTC. Protein: CASSDHRGSETQYF.

The chain links TRBV10-2 to TRBJ2-4; 7 bases fit TRBD1. This CDR3 region has 17 residues. Trimming at V came to 4 bases and at J to 0 bases, leaving 9 bases not matched to a gene. In germline, CDR1 is WSHSY, CDR2 SAAADI. CDR3 DNA sequence: TGCGCCAGCAGTGGCCAGGGGGTACCCTTAGCCAAAAACATTCAGTACTTC. This encodes CASSGQGVPLAKNIQYF.

The rearrangement uses TRBV7-2 and TRBJ1-4; TRBD1 matches 7 bases. The CDR3 runs to 15 residues. Germline lookup yields CDR1 SGHTA and CDR2 FQGNSA. The V and J ends lost 0 bases and 7 bases, in that order; junction bases with no gene match: 5. The CDR3 loop is CASSLAGHRGEKLFF. The DNA of the CDR3 is TGTGCCAGCAGCTTAGCTGGGCACAGGGGTGAAAAACTGTTTTTT.

This chain links TRBV4-3 with TRBJ2-7; possible D gene TRBD2, 6 bases. This CDR3 contains 17 residues. Trimming stripped 0 bases from V and 8 bases from J, with 23 bases between. The germline CDR1 and CDR2 sequences are LGHNA and YSLEER. CDR3 sequence: CASSQDRSAERAGQQYF. The CDR3 nucleotides are TGCGCCAGCAGCCAAGATCGGTCAGCGGAGCGGGCGGGCCAGCAGTACTTC.

The chain joins TRBV29-1 to TRBJ2-1; 7 bases match TRBD1. The CDR3 sequence is 17 residues long. Germline CDR1 SQVTM, CDR2 ANQGSEA. The trim removed 1 base at V and 3 bases at J, leaving 12 bases unmatched. The CDR3 DNA follows: TGCAGCGTTGAAGGGCCGGAAGGGGGCGCGGTCTACAATGAGCAGTTCTTC. The encoded protein is CSVEGPEGGAVYNEQFF.

This chain connects TRBV30 to TRBJ1-5; tentatively, D is TRBD1 (6 bases). Germline CDR1 reads GTSNPN; CDR2 reads SVGIG (reference sequence). Trimming left V 1 base short and J 6 bases short, with 10 bases between. This CDR3 is 13 amino acids long. The CDR3 coding sequence is TGTGCCTGGAGTGAACAGGGTGTTCAGCCCCAGCATTTT. Amino acids: CAWSEQGVQPQHF.

The V and J genes are TRBV7-9 and TRBJ1-5; perhaps TRBD1 as D (5 bases). Trimming took 5 bases from V and 6 from J, leaving 8 bases between them. Germline-derived CDR1 and CDR2 are SEHNR and FQNEAQ (reference sequence). This CDR3 spans 12 amino acids. The CDR3 spells CASSTGGQPQHF. DNA of the CDR3: TGTGCCAGCAGCACGGGGGGTCAGCCCCAGCATTTT.

The V gene is TRBV19, the J gene TRBJ2-2, with 9 bases that match TRBD1. CDR1 is LNHDA and CDR2 is SQIVND in the germline V gene (reference sequence). V lost 4 bases to trimming and J lost 4 bases; unmatched junction nucleotides: 7. The CDR3 spans 16 residues. The CDR3 region is CASSTPGQGFTGELFF. The CDR3 coding sequence is TGTGCCAGTAGTACACCGGGACAGGGATTCACCGGGGAGCTGTTTTTT.